This T cell receptor (beta chain) stems from a study of cytomegalovirus exposure and HLA in healthy donors. Study at large: Genotyping of some 390 donors showed that around 85% belonged to the Caucasian-associated ancestry cluster. Study-wide findings and caveats: A later analysis linked a missense DCLRE1C variant to TCR beta V- and J-gene trimming.

The CDR3 contains 13 residues. Germline CDR1 reads SNHLY; CDR2 reads FYNNEI. The germline V and J ends were trimmed by 6 bases and 6 bases, with 12 bases remaining between them. A few counts support this clone. Its matching antigen is unknown. Primers: 60 Vbeta forward and 13 Jbeta reverse. Per the original data handling: Counted up in a later analysis, unique TCR beta chains came to 65 million to 100 million, with around 12 million shared. Clones were read by immunoSEQ multiplex PCR, and TCRdb kept only the in-frame ones, dropping some. V and J calls and clone size follow that table, whereas D and trimming were derived from the DNA. The sample consists of roughly 100,000 clones, approximately 71% of them appearing once.

This sequence joins TRBV2 and TRBJ2-4, with no clear D. The TCR originated in a male donor in good health and CMV-seropositive. The specimen sequenced was PBMCs. The DNA of the CDR3 is TGTGCCAGCAGGCCCCAGGCAGGAAACATTCAGTACTTC. Translated, it gives CASRPQAGNIQYF.